The 23 T cell receptor beta chains below all came from one sample that was sequenced in a study of blood T cell repertoires in COVID-19. Using immunoSEQ multiplex PCR, the repertoire was profiled, and TCRdb retains in-frame clones only, with some absent. The profile shows approximately 290,000 clones, about nine tenths of them singletons. Sequenced input: peripheral blood. The receptors here all came from a woman aged 25 to 39 with COVID-19, enrolled during active disease.

This clone was observed once. V gene TRBV6-2 or TRBV6-3 combines with J gene TRBJ2-2, with 11 bases lining up with TRBD2. Germline CDR1 reads MNHEY; CDR2 reads SVGEGT. V gave up 5 bases and J gave up 0 bases; unmatched junction bases: 17. The CDR3 is made up of 21 amino acids. The CDR3 coding sequence is TGTGCCAGCAGTCCCGGGACTAGCGGAGCCACCCACTGGACGAACACCGGGGAGCTGTTTTTT. Translating gives CASSPGTSGATHWTNTGELFF.

Of note for this clone: The sample carries other DNA sequences with the same CDR3. The chain has TRBV5-6 and TRBJ1-1; the D gene is possibly TRBD1 (6 bases). V was shortened by 4 bases and J by 1 base, with 11 bases between the two germline ends. Per the germline V gene, CDR1 is SGHDT and CDR2 is YYEEEE. CDR3 size: 14 residues. CDR3 region: CASSLVTGNTEAFF. The CDR3 DNA is TGTGCCAGCAGCCTCGTGACAGGGAACACTGAAGCTTTCTTT.

The chain recombines TRBV6-4 with TRBJ1-5, with 7 bases identical to TRBD1. The J segment lost 6 bases and the V segment lost 10 bases, leaving 18 bases of the junction unmatched. Germline-derived CDR1 and CDR2 are MRHNA and SNTAGT. The CDR3 spans 16 residues. The CDR3 nucleotides are TGTGCCACCCACTTAGTTACCCGACAGGGCGGTCAGCCCCAGCATTTT. This gives the protein CATHLVTRQGGQPQHF.

This rearrangement joins TRBV7-2 to TRBJ1-5; D unclear. The V gene's germline CDR1 is SGHTA and CDR2 FQGNSA. The CDR3 runs 16 residues. V lost 2 bases and J 0 bases, leaving 11 bases between the germline ends. The CDR3: CASSLPSGNSNQPQHF. The CDR3 DNA reads TGTGCCAGCAGCTTACCCAGCGGTAATAGCAATCAGCCCCAGCATTTT.

The chain couples TRBV7-2 to TRBJ2-1; 8 bases align to TRBD2. J lost 4 bases, V lost 1 base, and 12 bases had no gene match. Germline CDR1 is SGHTA and CDR2 is FQGNSA. This CDR3 is built from 18 residues. The CDR3 nucleotides are TGTGCCAGCAGCTTAGATCTCTATAAGCGGGAGAGGTACAATGAGCAGTTCTTC. Its translation: CASSLDLYKRERYNEQFF.

The gene calls are TRBV14 and TRBJ1-6, with a tentative D call TRBD1 (5 bases). The CDR3 sequence is 15 residues long. Germline V gene sequence: CDR1 SGHDN, CDR2 FVKESK. V dropped 2 bases and J dropped 7 bases, with 12 bases sitting between them. DNA of the CDR3: TGTGCCAGCAGCCAAATGGGGGGGGGAAATTCACCCCTCCACTTT. Translation gives CASSQMGGGNSPLHF.

The rearrangement joins TRBV19 to TRBJ1-1, with D possibly TRBD1 on 5 matching bases. This CDR3 comprises 12 residues. Germline-derived CDR1 and CDR2 are LNHDA and SQIVND (reference sequence). The ends were cut back, 6 bases at V and 3 bases at J, with 8 bases in the middle. CDR3 protein: CASSREDTEAFF. The CDR3 nucleotides read TGTGCCAGTAGCAGGGAGGACACTGAAGCTTTCTTT.

V usage is TRBV2 and J usage is TRBJ1-1; D perhaps matches TRBD1 (6 bases). Trimming cost V 5 bases and J 1 base, with 14 bases left between them. Germline assignment: CDR1 SNHLY and CDR2 FYNNEI. This CDR3 has 15 residues. This CDR3 is CASSYREGTNTEAFF. CDR3 in DNA: TGTGCCAGCAGTTACAGGGAAGGTACGAACACTGAAGCTTTCTTT.

This clone was detected only a few times. The V and J genes are TRBV11-2 and TRBJ1-5; D unclear. The V gene lost 1 base and the J gene lost 2 bases, with 6 bases spanning the gap. This CDR3 comprises 14 residues. Germline loops: CDR1 SGHAT, CDR2 FQNNGV. The CDR3 protein is CASSLGEGNQPQHF. The CDR3 coding sequence is TGTGCCAGCAGCTTAGGGGAGGGCAATCAGCCCCAGCATTTT.

This chain connects TRBV19 to TRBJ2-2; D is possibly TRBD2 (5 bases). V dropped 1 base and J dropped 5 bases, with 11 bases sitting between them. Germline V gene data show CDR1 as LNHDA and CDR2 as SQIVND (reference sequence). The CDR3 has 15 residues. DNA of the CDR3: TGTGCCAGTAGTATAGGTCTCAGAGGGACCGGGGAGCTGTTTTTT. As protein: CASSIGLRGTGELFF.

This clone was detected only a few times. The chain is built from TRBV6-5 and TRBJ2-7; 8 bases agree with TRBD1. Germline CDR1 and CDR2: MNHEY and SVGAGI. The CDR3 loop spans 13 amino acids. The trim removed 6 bases at V and 6 bases at J, leaving 7 bases unmatched. The CDR3 sequence: CASRGQGAGEQYF. The CDR3 DNA sequence: TGTGCCAGCAGAGGGCAGGGGGCGGGCGAGCAGTACTTC.

The chain joins TRBV14 to TRBJ1-3; the D gene is possibly TRBD1 (5 bases). CDR1 is SGHDN and CDR2 is FVKESK in the germline V gene. V dropped 4 bases and J dropped 0 bases, with 10 bases sitting between them. CDR3 size: 15 residues. The DNA for the CDR3 is TGTGCCAGCAGCCCCCGGGGGAGCTCTGGAAACACCATATATTTT. This sequence encodes CASSPRGSSGNTIYF.

This clone appeared once. The CDR3 reads CASSLATSGQNLLHEQFF. The CDR3 region has the DNA TGCGCCAGCAGCTTGGCGACTAGCGGGCAGAACCTGCTCCATGAGCAGTTCTTC. This rearrangement joins TRBV5-1 to TRBJ2-1; TRBD2 agrees at 10 bases. CDR3 length: 18 amino acids. V lost 0 bases, J lost 8 bases, and 14 bases stayed unmatched. From germline, CDR1 is SGHRS and CDR2 YFSETQ.

This chain links TRBV19 with TRBJ1-5; D is possibly TRBD1 (5 bases). V was pared by 5 bases and J by 4 bases, with 12 bases between. Germline V gene lookup returns CDR1 LNHDA and CDR2 SQIVND (reference sequence). CDR3 size: 14 residues. CDR3 protein: CASSPRQPNQPQHF. CDR3 DNA sequence: TGTGCCAGTAGTCCCCGACAGCCAAATCAGCCCCAGCATTTT.

The CDR3 DNA is TGTGCCAGCAGCGGGACACGCGGGGGGCTGGGACAGTACTTC. Translating gives CASSGTRGGLGQYF. The rearrangement joins TRBV2 to TRBJ2-7, with 8 bases that match TRBD2. Per the germline V gene, CDR1 is SNHLY and CDR2 is FYNNEI. Trimming removed 6 bases from V and 10 bases from J; junction bases left unmatched: 14. The length of the CDR3 is 14 residues.

This chain connects TRBV11-3 to TRBJ2-7, with a tentative D call TRBD1 (5 bases). The CDR3 has 15 residues. Germline V lookup: CDR1 SGHNT, CDR2 YENEEA. V was trimmed by 2 bases and J by 3 bases, leaving 14 bases between them. The CDR3 DNA follows: TGTGCCAGCAGCTTACCCCCGGGCAGGGTCTACGAGCAGTACTTC. Residues: CASSLPPGRVYEQYF.

This clone has a single count. V is TRBV11-1 and J is TRBJ1-1, with TRBD1 matching over 8 bases. The CDR3 length is 13 residues. The V segment lost 5 bases and the J segment 6 bases; nucleotides outside the gene matches: 5. Germline V gives CDR1 SGHAT, CDR2 FQDESV (reference sequence). The CDR3 DNA is TGTGCCAGCAGCACCGACAGGGGTTCTGAAGCTTTCTTT. Its translation is CASSTDRGSEAFF.

This sequence joins TRBV6-4 and TRBJ2-1; TRBD2 aligns across 14 bases. V lost 2 bases, J lost 10 bases, and 4 bases stayed unmatched. Germline CDR1 is MRHNA and CDR2 is SNTAGT. This CDR3 spans 15 amino acids. As DNA, the CDR3 is TGTGCCAGCAGTGACACGCGGACTAGCGGGAGGGAGCAGTTCTTC. It codes for CASSDTRTSGREQFF.

The chain employs TRBV7-9 and TRBJ2-1; 14 bases map to TRBD2. V was clipped by 5 bases and J by 5 bases; unmatched bases: 2. Germline values: CDR1 SEHNR, CDR2 FQNEAQ (reference sequence). This CDR3 is 15 amino acids long. As DNA, the CDR3 is TGTGCCAGCAGCAAGGGACTAGCGGGGGACAATGAGCAGTTCTTC. It codes for CASSKGLAGDNEQFF.

V gene TRBV28 combines with J gene TRBJ2-3, with D unclear. The CDR3 extends over 12 amino acids. V was cut by 5 bases and J by 5 bases, with 8 bases left in between. CDR1 and CDR2 from the germline V gene are MDHEN and SYDVKM. As DNA, the CDR3 is TGTGCCAGCAGTCGACTGGAAGATACGCAGTATTTT. It translates to CASSRLEDTQYF.

The chain carries TRBV19 and TRBJ1-2, with D unresolved. Germline CDR1 LNHDA, CDR2 SQIVND (reference sequence). This CDR3 has 15 residues. V was trimmed by 3 bases and J by 8 bases, leaving 19 bases between them. The CDR3 reads CASSIRTRGGEGYTF. The CDR3 nucleotides are TGTGCCAGTAGTATTCGCACCCGAGGAGGTGAGGGCTACACCTTC.

The chain couples TRBV27 to TRBJ1-5; TRBD1 is a possible D gene (6 bases). The V end was cut by 6 bases, the J end by 7 bases, with 16 bases between. CDR3 length: 14 residues. CDR1 and CDR2 from the germline V gene are MNHEY and SMNVEV (reference sequence). In DNA form, the CDR3 reads TGTGCCAGCAGGGTTGGGGGGGCCGGGCAGCCCCAGCATTTT. Translating gives CASRVGGAGQPQHF.

The chain is built from TRBV7-9 and TRBJ2-7; 7 nucleotides align to TRBD2. CDR1 is SEHNR, CDR2 FQNEAQ, per germline (reference sequence). The junction had 5 bases not matched to a gene; V was cut back by 2 bases and J by 4 bases. This CDR3 comprises 14 residues. The CDR3 is CASSLSVGRYEQYF. The CDR3 DNA reads TGTGCCAGCAGCTTATCGGTCGGGAGGTACGAGCAGTACTTC.